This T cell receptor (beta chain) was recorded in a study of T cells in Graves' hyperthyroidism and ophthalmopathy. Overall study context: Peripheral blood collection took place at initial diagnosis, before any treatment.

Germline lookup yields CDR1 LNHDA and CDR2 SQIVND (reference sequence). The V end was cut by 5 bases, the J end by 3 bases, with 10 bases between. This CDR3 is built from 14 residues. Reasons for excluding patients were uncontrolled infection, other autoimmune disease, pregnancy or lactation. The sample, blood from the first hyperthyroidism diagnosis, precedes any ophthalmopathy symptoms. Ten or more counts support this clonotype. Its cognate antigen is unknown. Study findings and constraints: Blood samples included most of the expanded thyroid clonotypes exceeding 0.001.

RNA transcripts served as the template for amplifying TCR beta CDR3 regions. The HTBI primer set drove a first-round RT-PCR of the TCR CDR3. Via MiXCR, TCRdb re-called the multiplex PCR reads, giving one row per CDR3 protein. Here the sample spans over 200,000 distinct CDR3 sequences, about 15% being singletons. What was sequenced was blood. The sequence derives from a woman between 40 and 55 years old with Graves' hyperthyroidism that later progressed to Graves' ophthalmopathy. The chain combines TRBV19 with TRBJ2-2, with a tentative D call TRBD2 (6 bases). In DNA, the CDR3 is TGTGCCAGTAGTCGGGAGTTCTACACCGGGGAGCTGTTTTTT. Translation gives CASSREFYTGELFF.